The 27 T cell receptor beta chains in this list originate from one sample, sequenced in a study of blood T cell repertoires in COVID-19. Clones were read by immunoSEQ multiplex PCR, and TCRdb kept only the in-frame ones, dropping some. The table records 300,000 to 400,000 clones, over 75% of them present only once. Sequenced: PBMCs or T cells enriched from blood (not recorded which). The receptors come from a woman under 40 with acute COVID-19.

The V and J genes are TRBV21-1 and TRBJ1-6; TRBD1, the table's D call, lacks a check against the DNA. TRBV21-1 is classified as a pseudogene. This CDR3 is built from 15 residues. The CDR3 DNA is TGTGCCAGCAGCAAATTGACAGACAATAATTCACCCCTCCACTTT. This sequence encodes CASSKLTDNNSPLHF.

A single count supports this clone. The V call is TRBV19, the J call TRBJ1-5; possible D gene TRBD1, 5 bases. Germline CDR1 reads LNHDA; CDR2 reads SQIVND (reference sequence). The length of the CDR3 is 15 residues. The V end was cut by 4 bases, the J end by 2 bases, with 12 bases between. The chain's CDR3 is CASSSDRSGNQPQHF. The DNA of the CDR3 is TGTGCCAGTAGTAGCGACAGAAGCGGCAATCAGCCCCAGCATTTT.

This clone turned up a few times. The chain joins TRBV5-1 to TRBJ1-6; D gene ambiguous. With 6 bases removed from V and 10 bases from J, the gap between germline ends came to 17 bases. There are 14 residues in the CDR3. Germline loops: CDR1 SGHRS, CDR2 YFSETQ. The CDR3, as DNA: TGCGCCAGCACCCCAGGAGGGAGTGAATCACCCCTCCACTTT. The encoded protein is CASTPGGSESPLHF.

J is TRBJ1-1 and V is TRBV4-1; D might be TRBD1 (5 bases). Germline V gene data show CDR1 as MGHRA and CDR2 as YSYEKL. This CDR3 has 16 amino acids. V was trimmed by 1 base and J by 2 bases, leaving 14 bases between them. Here the CDR3 DNA reads TGCGCCAGCAGCCAAGCCTCCTGGACACCCAACACTGAAGCTTTCTTT. Translated, it gives CASSQASWTPNTEAFF.

The chain carries TRBV14 and TRBJ2-7; D perhaps matches TRBD1 (5 bases). The V and J ends lost 4 bases and 2 bases respectively, with 18 bases between them. CDR1 and CDR2 from the germline V gene are SGHDN and FVKESK. The CDR3 has 16 amino acids. The CDR3 loop is CASSPGFLSSPYEQYF. DNA of the CDR3: TGTGCCAGCAGCCCAGGGTTTCTTTCATCCCCCTACGAGCAGTACTTC.

The chain links TRBV6-5 to TRBJ1-1, with D perhaps matching TRBD1 (6 bases). CDR1 and CDR2 (germline): MNHEY, SVGAGI. The CDR3 sequence is 14 residues long. V lost 7 bases and J 0 bases, leaving 12 bases between the germline ends. CDR3 loop: CASIQGGLNTEAFF. The CDR3, as DNA: TGTGCCAGCATACAGGGCGGGTTGAACACTGAAGCTTTCTTT.

This chain uses TRBV5-1 with TRBJ1-1, with TRBD1 identical over 10 bases. Germline trimming cut 4 bases from V and 8 bases from J; bases unmatched to any gene: 5. Germline CDR1 and CDR2: SGHRS and YFSETQ. The CDR3 length is 13 residues. CDR3 in DNA: TGCGCCAGCAGCAATCCGGGACAGGGGGAAGCTTTCTTT. Translated: CASSNPGQGEAFF.

This chain joins TRBV7-3 and TRBJ1-1, with D perhaps TRBD1 (5 bases). Per germline, CDR1 SGHTA and CDR2 FQGTGA. V was trimmed by 5 bases and J by 5 bases, leaving 15 bases between them. CDR3 length: 14 amino acids. The CDR3 DNA reads as TGTGCCAGCAGCCCTCACCAGGGCATGACTGAAGCTTTCTTT. Translating gives CASSPHQGMTEAFF.

This clone has more than one count but fewer than ten. The V call is TRBV9, the J call TRBJ2-3, with 8 positions matching TRBD2. The V gene's germline CDR1 is SGDLS and CDR2 YYNGEE. This CDR3 is 15 amino acids long. V was clipped by 0 bases and J by 4 bases; unmatched bases: 4. CDR3 residues: CASSVAGGPPDTQYF. CDR3 nucleotide sequence: TGTGCCAGCAGCGTAGCGGGGGGGCCCCCAGATACGCAGTATTTT.

The rearrangement uses TRBV18 and TRBJ2-7, with D possibly matching TRBD1 (6 bases). Germline V gives CDR1 KGHSH, CDR2 LQKENI. Trimming removed 3 bases from V and 2 bases from J, with 14 bases in between. The CDR3 extends over 15 amino acids. DNA of the CDR3: TGTGCCAGCTCACCGAGTCCAGGGGCCGCCTACGAGCAGTACTTC. This sequence encodes CASSPSPGAAYEQYF. The full variable domain, completed using reference TRBV18 and TRBJ2-7, is NAGVMQNPRHLVRRRGQEARLRCSPMKGHSHVYWYRQLPEEGLKFMVYLQKENIIDESGMPKERFSAEFPKEGPSILRIQQVVRGDSAAYFCASSPSPGAAYEQYFGPGTRLTVT.

On this clone: Other DNA sequences of this sample code for an identical CDR3. This chain uses TRBV5-5 with TRBJ1-1, with 7 bases matching TRBD1. This CDR3 spans 14 amino acids. Germline V gene sequence: CDR1 SGHKS, CDR2 YYEKEE (reference sequence). The trim removed 2 bases at V and 4 bases at J, leaving 5 bases unmatched. The CDR3, as DNA: TGTGCCAGCAGCTTCGGGCAGGGGGGCACTGAAGCTTTCTTT. Its protein is CASSFGQGGTEAFF.

This clone was counted only a few times. The V gene is TRBV5-1, the J gene TRBJ1-5; 8 bases fit TRBD1. This CDR3 comprises 17 residues. Germline V gives CDR1 SGHRS, CDR2 YFSETQ. J lost 4 bases, V lost 0 bases, and 9 bases had no gene match. CDR3 loop: CASSLVPGGVGNQPQHF. The CDR3 DNA sequence: TGCGCCAGCAGCTTGGTCCCAGGGGGCGTCGGGAATCAGCCCCAGCATTTT.

This chain links TRBV3-1 (or the pseudogene TRBV3-2) with TRBJ1-1, with D tentatively TRBD1 (6 bases). Germline CDR1 reads LGHDT; CDR2 reads YNNKEL (reference sequence). CDR3 length equals 13 residues. Deletions cut 1 base from V and 7 bases from J, with 10 bases between. The CDR3 region has the DNA TGTGCCAGCAGCCAAGGGGGGCAGTTTGAAGCTTTCTTT. Amino acid sequence: CASSQGGQFEAFF.

This sequence joins TRBV7-2 and TRBJ2-1; 7 positions agree with TRBD1. The germline V gene has CDR1 SGHTA and CDR2 FQGNSA. The length of the CDR3 is 15 residues. Losses at the gene ends were 1 base for V and 9 bases for J; bases not matched to a gene: 9. CDR3 DNA sequence: TGTGCCAGCAGCTTAGTGGAGACAGGGCTTCCTGAGCAGTTCTTC. Translating it yields CASSLVETGLPEQFF.

The chain employs TRBV7-8 and TRBJ2-7; D is possibly TRBD2 (5 bases). CDR1 is SGHVS and CDR2 is FQNEAQ in the germline V gene. V lost 1 base and J lost 1, with 5 bases in between. This CDR3 comprises 13 residues. The CDR3 loop is CASSLGESYEQYF. The CDR3 coding sequence is TGTGCCAGCAGCTTAGGGGAGTCCTACGAGCAGTACTTC. Drawing the rest from reference TRBV7-8 and TRBJ2-7, the complete variable domain is GAGVSQSPRYKVAKRGQDVALRCDPISGHVSLFWYQQALGQGPEFLTYFQNEAQLDKSGLPSDRFFAERPEGSVSTLKIQRTQQEDSAVYLCASSLGESYEQYFGPGTRLTVT.

The CDR3 DNA reads TGTGCCAGCACGAACCCGCACATAACCGACAGGCGGGGGGAGAACACTGAAGCTTTCTTT. Its protein is CASTNPHITDRRGENTEAFF. The chain carries TRBV7-4 and TRBJ1-1; possible D gene TRBD1, 6 bases. Germline V gene lookup returns CDR1 SGHVT and CDR2 SQSDAQ. The V end lost 7 bases, the J end lost 1 base, and 31 bases lay between the germline ends. The CDR3 runs to 20 residues.

The CDR3 DNA follows: TGTGCCAGCAGCCCCATTTGGGGCGAGGAGCAGTACTTC. It is translated as CASSPIWGEEQYF. V gene TRBV7-2 combines with J gene TRBJ2-7; D possibly corresponds to TRBD1 (5 bases). The CDR3 has 13 residues. CDR1 and CDR2 (germline): SGHTA, FQGNSA. Trimming shortened V by 5 bases and J by 7 bases, and 15 bases separated the two germline ends. Variable domain in full (rest from reference TRBV7-2 and TRBJ2-7): GAGVSQSPSNKVTEKGKDVELRCDPISGHTALYWYRQSLGQGLEFLIYFQGNSAPDKSGLPSDRFSAERTGGSVSTLTIQRTQQEDSAVYLCASSPIWGEEQYFGPGTRLTVT.

This clone was detected only a few times. The chain uses TRBV18 and TRBJ2-7, with D possibly TRBD1 on 6 matching bases. This CDR3 is 13 amino acids long. V lost 1 base, J lost 4 bases, and 8 bases lay in between. CDR1 and CDR2 (germline): KGHSH, LQKENI. As DNA, the CDR3 is TGTGCCAGCTCACCACAACAGGGATACGAGCAGTACTTC. Protein product: CASSPQQGYEQYF.

The DNA of the CDR3 is TGTGCCAGCAGTTTAAGCCCCTTCCCCCAAAGTGGCTACACCTTC. It yields the protein CASSLSPFPQSGYTF. The chain carries TRBV6-5 and TRBJ1-2; D is unresolved. The germline V gene encodes CDR1 MNHEY and CDR2 SVGAGI. V lost 4 bases to trimming and J lost 7 bases, with 19 bases between them. The CDR3 contains 15 residues.

V gene TRBV19 combines with J gene TRBJ1-2, with TRBD1 as a possible D gene (5 bases). From germline, CDR1 is LNHDA and CDR2 SQIVND (reference sequence). The V end was cut by 5 bases, the J end by 4 bases, with 20 bases between. CDR3 size: 16 residues. CDR3 in DNA: TGTGCCAGTAGTCTAACCGTCCGGGACTCATCCTATGGCTACACCTTC. Its translation: CASSLTVRDSSYGYTF.

To note about this clone: This CDR3 is also generated by other DNA sequences in the sample. The CDR3 protein is CASSLSGDNQPQHF. CDR3 nucleotides: TGCGCCAGCAGCTTGAGTGGAGATAATCAGCCCCAGCATTTT. This sequence joins TRBV5-1 and TRBJ1-5, with no clear D. The CDR3 is 14 residues long. Germline values: CDR1 SGHRS, CDR2 YFSETQ. V lost 1 base and J 4 bases, leaving 9 bases between the germline ends.

The chain links TRBV6-1 to TRBJ1-3; TRBD1 aligns across 11 bases. This CDR3 has 15 amino acids. CDR1 is MNHNS and CDR2 is SASEGT in the germline V gene. With V trimmed by 2 bases and J by 11 bases, 8 bases remained unmatched. This CDR3 is CASSELRTGGPPIYF. The DNA of the CDR3 is TGTGCCAGCAGTGAACTGAGGACAGGGGGCCCTCCCATATATTTT.

The chain couples TRBV5-1 to TRBJ2-5, with TRBD2 matching 12 bases. V was clipped by 4 bases and J by 5 bases; unmatched bases: 6. The CDR3 is 15 amino acids. The germline V gene encodes CDR1 SGHRS and CDR2 YFSETQ. CDR3 loop: CASSATSGGKETQYF. The CDR3 DNA follows: TGCGCCAGCAGCGCAACTAGCGGGGGGAAGGAGACCCAGTACTTC.

This sequence joins TRBV5-1 and TRBJ1-3; no clear D gene. The V end was cut by 0 bases, the J end by 0 bases, with 13 bases between. In germline, CDR1 is SGHRS, CDR2 YFSETQ. This CDR3 region has 17 residues. CDR3 nucleotide sequence: TGCGCCAGCAGCTTGGATGGAGGGCCAACCTCTGGAAACACCATATATTTT. Its protein is CASSLDGGPTSGNTIYF.

The V gene is TRBV2, the J gene TRBJ2-1; D call uncertain. Germline V CDR1 and CDR2: SNHLY, FYNNEI. V was pared by 1 base and J by 4 bases, with 11 bases between. This CDR3 contains 15 residues. This chain's CDR3 is CASSEVFSRYNEQFF. The DNA for the CDR3 is TGTGCCAGCAGTGAAGTCTTTTCTAGATACAATGAGCAGTTCTTC.

The chain is built from TRBV28 and TRBJ1-2; 8 bases map to TRBD1. J gave up 0 bases and V 5 bases, and 2 bases lay outside the gene matches. The CDR3 has 14 amino acids. Germline CDR1 is MDHEN and CDR2 is SYDVKM. DNA for the CDR3: TGTGCCAGCAGTGGACAGGGACCTAACTATGGCTACACCTTC. Protein sequence: CASSGQGPNYGYTF.

Points on this clone: At the DNA level, this CDR3 is encoded by other sequences in the same sample as well. J is TRBJ2-5 and V is TRBV7-9; 8 nucleotides agree with TRBD1. Germline-derived CDR1 and CDR2 are SEHNR and FQNEAQ (reference sequence). V lost 5 bases to trimming and J lost 2 bases; unmatched junction nucleotides: 4. There are 14 residues in the CDR3. CDR3 sequence: CASSLGQGQETQYF. The CDR3 DNA follows: TGTGCCAGCAGCCTAGGACAGGGTCAAGAGACCCAGTACTTC.